This entry lists 29 T cell receptor beta chains sequenced from one sample in a study of early T cells in non-severe SARS-CoV-2 infection. Each CDR3 protein gets one entry after TCRdb re-called the 5' RACE reads with MiXCR. This sample carries some 58,000 distinct CDR3 sequences, about 11% of them seen once, and the ten largest clones take less than 3.5%. The sequences come from whole blood, collected at baseline. These receptors originate from an adult who was a healthcare worker with PCR-confirmed SARS-CoV-2 infection or an uninfected control (not recorded which).

This clonotype was recorded many times. The V and J genes are TRBV5-1 and TRBJ2-1; D is unclear. Trimming cost V 4 bases and J 4 bases, with 12 bases left between them. Germline V gene data show CDR1 as SGHRS and CDR2 as YFSETQ. There are 14 residues in the CDR3. This CDR3 is CASSPSDTYNEQFF. The CDR3 DNA reads TGCGCCAGCAGCCCGTCCGATACATACAATGAGCAGTTCTTC.

The V call is TRBV30, the J call TRBJ1-4; 7 nucleotides line up with TRBD1. The CDR3 runs to 16 residues. Germline V lookup: CDR1 GTSNPN, CDR2 SVGIG (reference sequence). J gave up 1 base and V 0 bases, and 5 bases lay outside the gene matches. This CDR3 is CAWSVTGALTNEKLFF. CDR3 sequence (DNA): TGTGCCTGGAGTGTAACAGGGGCCTTAACTAATGAAAAACTGTTTTTT.

At least ten counts were recorded for this clonotype. This chain joins TRBV18 and TRBJ1-1, with a tentative D call TRBD1 (5 bases). Germline V gene sequence: CDR1 KGHSH, CDR2 LQKENI. CDR3 length: 17 amino acids. Deletions cut 1 base from V and 1 base from J, with 16 bases between. The CDR3 here is CASSPLQRGRTNTEAFF. The DNA of the CDR3 is TGTGCCAGCTCACCACTACAACGGGGCCGAACGAACACTGAAGCTTTCTTT. Based on the CDR3 plus reference TRBV18 and TRBJ1-1, the full variable domain is NAGVMQNPRHLVRRRGQEARLRCSPMKGHSHVYWYRQLPEEGLKFMVYLQKENIIDESGMPKERFSAEFPKEGPSILRIQQVVRGDSAAYFCASSPLQRGRTNTEAFFGQGTRLTVV.

This clonotype showed up just a few times. The chain carries TRBV20-1 and TRBJ2-1; TRBD2 aligns across 11 bases. This CDR3 has 14 amino acids. The germline V gene encodes CDR1 DFQATT and CDR2 SNEGSKA (reference sequence). V lost 4 bases, J lost 4 bases, and 3 bases stayed unmatched. The CDR3: CSANSGGGYNEQFF. The CDR3 DNA reads as TGCAGTGCTAATAGCGGGGGGGGATACAATGAGCAGTTCTTC.

This clonotype was recorded at least ten times. The J gene is TRBJ2-1, the V gene TRBV2; D gene uncertain. This CDR3 region has 11 residues. The V end lost 6 bases, the J end lost 3 bases, and 3 bases lay between the germline ends. The germline gives CDR1 SNHLY, CDR2 FYNNEI. CDR3 sequence (DNA): TGTGCCAGCAGCGACTACAATGAGCAGTTCTTC. It is translated as CASSDYNEQFF. Filled out from reference TRBV2 and TRBJ2-1, the complete variable domain reads EPEVTQTPSHQVTQMGQEVILRCVPISNHLYFYWYRQILGQKVEFLVSFYNNEISEKSEIFDDQFSVERPDGSNFTLKIRSTKLEDSAMYFCASSDYNEQFFGPGTRLTVL.

The sample holds many counts of this clonotype. The chain recombines TRBV11-2 with TRBJ1-1; TRBD1 is a possible D gene (5 bases). V gave up 5 bases and J gave up 4 bases, with 14 bases separating them. The germline CDR1 and CDR2 sequences are SGHAT and FQNNGV. This CDR3 has 14 residues. The CDR3 DNA sequence: TGTGCCAGCAGCGTTACAGGTGGTACCACTGAAGCTTTCTTT. As protein: CASSVTGGTTEAFF.

As for this clonotype: Mismatch with germline at one junction end may stem from a read error. CDR3 nucleotides: TGCAGCCCCGAAGGGGCTATCTTT. Amino acid sequence: CSPEGAIF. J is TRBJ1-1 and V is TRBV29-1; the D gene is possibly TRBD1 (5 bases). The CDR3 extends over 8 amino acids. The germline V gene encodes CDR1 SQVTM and CDR2 ANQGSEA.

This clonotype was observed a few times. V gene TRBV3-1 combines with J gene TRBJ2-3; 7 positions match TRBD2. CDR3 length: 15 amino acids. CDR1 is LGHDT, CDR2 YNNKEL, per germline (reference sequence). Losses at the gene ends were 3 bases for V and 1 base for J; bases not matched to a gene: 4. Written as DNA, the CDR3 is TGTGCCAGCAGCCACTGGCTAGCGGGCACAGATACGCAGTATTTT. Residues: CASSHWLAGTDTQYF.

The chain couples TRBV27 to TRBJ1-2, with 8 bases fitting TRBD1. V lost 8 bases, J lost 2 bases, and 13 bases stayed unmatched. The CDR3 runs 16 residues. The germline CDR1 and CDR2 sequences are MNHEY and SMNVEV (reference sequence). CDR3 residues: CASQGADRVGNYGYTF. As DNA, the CDR3 is TGTGCCAGCCAGGGGGCGGACAGGGTGGGCAACTATGGCTACACCTTC.

This clonotype came up a few times. The chain joins TRBV29-1 to TRBJ2-1; D possibly corresponds to TRBD2 (5 bases). V lost 4 bases, J lost 6 bases, and 7 bases lay in between. This CDR3 spans 11 amino acids. Germline V CDR1 and CDR2: SQVTM, ANQGSEA. In nucleotides, the CDR3 is TGCAGCGTTGTCCGGGGCAATGAGCAGTTCTTC. It codes for CSVVRGNEQFF.

This clonotype occurred many times. The chain combines TRBV11-2 with TRBJ2-3; no reliable D call. This CDR3 is 12 amino acids long. Deletions cut 2 bases from V and 4 bases from J, with 4 bases between. CDR1 and CDR2 from the germline V gene are SGHAT and FQNNGV. The DNA of the CDR3 is TGTGCCAGCAGCTTATCTCCAGATACGCAGTATTTT. Translation gives CASSLSPDTQYF.

This clonotype was seen more than once but under ten times. The V and J genes are TRBV5-1 and TRBJ2-5; a weak D match, TRBD2 (5 bases). The CDR3 has 15 amino acids. V lost 3 bases and J 2 bases, leaving 14 bases between the germline ends. The germline V gene has CDR1 SGHRS and CDR2 YFSETQ. The CDR3 reads CASSSPRGPQETQYF. CDR3 coding DNA: TGCGCCAGCAGCTCCCCCCGGGGTCCGCAAGAGACCCAGTACTTC.

V and J are TRBV5-5 and TRBJ1-5; 7 positions match TRBD1. V was clipped by 4 bases and J by 3 bases; unmatched bases: 10. CDR1 and CDR2 (germline): SGHKS, YYEKEE (reference sequence). This CDR3 region has 16 residues. CDR3 residues: CASSPQARGNNQPQHF. The CDR3 nucleotides are TGTGCCAGCAGCCCCCAGGCCAGGGGGAACAATCAGCCCCAGCATTTT.

This clonotype was observed a few times. This rearrangement joins TRBV3-1 to TRBJ1-1; tentatively, D is TRBD1 (5 bases). With 2 bases removed from V and 7 bases from J, the gap between germline ends came to 14 bases. This CDR3 comprises 14 residues. CDR1 and CDR2 from the germline V gene are LGHDT and YNNKEL (reference sequence). CDR3: CASSQQGREGEAFF. CDR3 coding DNA: TGTGCCAGCAGCCAACAGGGAAGGGAAGGTGAAGCTTTCTTT.

V and J are TRBV27 and TRBJ1-2, with D perhaps matching TRBD1 (5 bases). The V gene lost 7 bases and the J gene lost 5 bases, with 14 bases spanning the gap. CDR1 is MNHEY, CDR2 SMNVEV, per germline (reference sequence). The length of the CDR3 is 13 residues. Here the CDR3 reads CASTPSAGYGYTF. The CDR3 coding sequence is TGTGCCAGCACCCCCTCGGCAGGGTATGGCTACACCTTC.

The chain couples TRBV7-9 to TRBJ1-2; TRBD1 aligns across 12 bases. V lost 0 bases and J lost 7; bases outside the gene matches: 3. The CDR3 has 15 amino acids. Germline assignment: CDR1 SEHNR and CDR2 FQNEAQ (reference sequence). The CDR3 DNA reads as TGTGCCAGCAGCTTAGCCGGGACAGGGGGCTTTGGCTACACCTTC. Protein sequence: CASSLAGTGGFGYTF. The full variable domain, in which reference TRBV7-9 and TRBJ1-2 provide the parts outside the CDR3, is DTGVSQNPRHKITKRGQNVTFRCDPISEHNRLYWYRQTLGQGPEFLTYFQNEAQLEKSRLLSDRFSAERPKGSFSTLEIQRTEQGDSAMYLCASSLAGTGGFGYTFGSGTRLTVV.

This clonotype was observed a handful of times. This chain links TRBV5-1 with TRBJ1-3; D call uncertain. CDR1 is SGHRS, CDR2 YFSETQ, per germline. This CDR3 region has 14 residues. V lost 3 bases to trimming and J lost 3 bases, with 10 bases between them. In nucleotides, the CDR3 is TGCGCCAGCAGCTCGCCGGGATATGGAAACACCATATATTTT. Its translation: CASSSPGYGNTIYF.

This chain joins TRBV18 and TRBJ1-1; D might be TRBD1 (6 bases). This CDR3 is built from 13 residues. V lost 0 bases to trimming and J lost 11 bases, with 13 bases between them. The germline gives CDR1 KGHSH, CDR2 LQKENI. The CDR3 DNA follows: TGTGCCAGCTCACCACCGGGGCAGGGGAGGGCTTTCTTT. Translated, it gives CASSPPGQGRAFF.

The table lists this clonotype with a few counts. This chain uses TRBV12-3 or TRBV12-4 with TRBJ1-2; D remains ambiguous. V lost 0 bases, J lost 1 base, and 9 bases lay in between. This CDR3 contains 15 residues. CDR3 DNA sequence: TGTGCCAGCAGTTTAGCTGTCGGCAGTAACTATGGCTACACCTTC. It yields the protein CASSLAVGSNYGYTF.

This clonotype occurred many times. The V call is TRBV7-2, the J call TRBJ1-2; D not resolved. CDR1 and CDR2 (germline): SGHTA, FQGNSA. V was pared by 2 bases and J by 3 bases, with 19 bases between. The CDR3 spans 17 residues. In nucleotides, the CDR3 is TGTGCCAGCAGCTTACTAACGAATATAGCCGGGGACTATGGCTACACCTTC. Its protein is CASSLLTNIAGDYGYTF.

V gene TRBV10-1 combines with J gene TRBJ2-1, with D perhaps matching TRBD1 (5 bases). The germline V gene encodes CDR1 WNHNN and CDR2 SYGVQD (reference sequence). The CDR3 runs 12 residues. Trimming removed 0 bases from V and 10 bases from J, with 7 bases in between. CDR3 in amino acids: CASSESDIEQFF. CDR3 DNA sequence: TGCGCCAGCAGTGAGTCGGACATCGAGCAGTTCTTC.

Only a few counts were recorded for this clonotype. The CDR3 region has the DNA TGCAGCGTTGACCCCAGGGGCACAGATACGCAGTATTTT. Amino acid sequence: CSVDPRGTDTQYF. The rearrangement uses TRBV29-1 and TRBJ2-3; tentatively, D is TRBD1 (5 bases). V was pared by 3 bases and J by 1 base, with 8 bases between. Germline loops: CDR1 SQVTM, CDR2 ANQGSEA. The CDR3 runs 13 residues.

This clonotype was found many times. The chain combines TRBV19 with TRBJ1-5; D remains ambiguous. V lost 8 bases and J 7 bases, leaving 9 bases between the germline ends. This CDR3 spans 11 amino acids. Germline V gene data show CDR1 as LNHDA and CDR2 as SQIVND (reference sequence). Here the CDR3 reads CASGPAQPQHF. The DNA of the CDR3 is TGTGCCAGTGGGCCGGCACAGCCCCAGCATTTT.

J is TRBJ2-1 and V is TRBV12-3 or TRBV12-4; 8 bases fit TRBD1. The CDR3 totals 15 residues. The J segment lost 7 bases and the V segment lost 3 bases, leaving 8 bases of the junction unmatched. The CDR3 DNA is TGTGCCAGCAGTTTCCGCCAGGGGGCGCGGAATGAGCAGTTCTTC. Translation gives CASSFRQGARNEQFF.

The chain employs TRBV20-1 and TRBJ1-1, with a weak D call TRBD1 (6 bases). The CDR3 extends over 13 amino acids. Trimming cost V 5 bases and J 0 bases, with 10 bases left between them. Looked up from germline, CDR1 is DFQATT and CDR2 is SNEGSKA (reference sequence). The CDR3 nucleotides read TGCAGTGCTTCGACAGGTATGAACACTGAAGCTTTCTTT. It translates to CSASTGMNTEAFF.

In its sample, this clonotype was seen a few times. The rearrangement uses TRBV20-1 and TRBJ2-7; tentatively, D is TRBD1 or TRBD2 (6 bases each). V was cut by 2 bases and J by 2 bases, with 13 bases left in between. Germline assignment: CDR1 DFQATT and CDR2 SNEGSKA (reference sequence). This CDR3 has 14 amino acids. Written as DNA, the CDR3 is TGCAGTGCTAGATGGGGGGCCGCTCCCTACGAGCAGTACTTC. This codes for CSARWGAAPYEQYF.

The rearrangement links TRBV27 to TRBJ1-3; perhaps TRBD1 as D (5 bases). Deletions cut 4 bases from V and 0 bases from J, with 19 bases between. CDR3 size: 18 residues. In germline, CDR1 is MNHEY, CDR2 SMNVEV (reference sequence). The CDR3 spells CASSSAPPLGTSGNTIYF. As DNA, the CDR3 is TGTGCCAGCAGTTCGGCGCCACCCCTAGGGACCTCTGGAAACACCATATATTTT.

This chain uses TRBV7-2 with TRBJ1-5; a weak D match, TRBD1 (6 bases). This CDR3 region has 14 residues. Per germline, CDR1 SGHTA and CDR2 FQGNSA. Deletions cut 7 bases from V and 4 bases from J, with 14 bases between. CDR3 residues: CASTIRGGNQPQHF. The CDR3 DNA reads TGTGCCAGCACCATCAGAGGGGGGAATCAGCCCCAGCATTTT.

V usage is TRBV13 and J usage is TRBJ1-1, with TRBD1 identical over 9 bases. Germline V lookup: CDR1 PRHDT, CDR2 FYEKMQ (reference sequence). The CDR3 extends over 13 amino acids. Trimming at V came to 3 bases and at J to 6 bases, leaving 2 bases not matched to a gene. The CDR3 DNA reads TGTGCCAGCAGCTTGGACAGGGGCGCTGAAGCTTTCTTT. It codes for CASSLDRGAEAFF.